Listed below are T cell receptor beta chains from one sample, sequenced in a study of control samples from healthy donors and cancer patients. The method was immunoSEQ multiplex PCR; TCRdb's version includes in-frame clones alone and lacks a portion of them. The top ten hold just over 1.4% of the sample, which has 150,000 to 200,000 clones, roughly 92% seen once. What was sequenced was blood. The receptors derive from a man younger than 45 in good health. Each CDR3 is given with its conserved first and last residue. The D gene is left open where the match is weak. Clone size is not always given. Where it is, it says once, few, many or a class for expanded clones.

clone size: .; V gene: TRBV4-2; J gene: TRBJ2-1; D gene: .; CDR3 protein: CASSQEGGVLSSYNEQFF; CDR3 DNA: TGTGCCAGCAGCCAAGAGGGGGGCGTCCTCAGCTCCTACAATGAGCAGTTCTTC
clone size: .; V gene: TRBV23-1; J gene: TRBJ1-5; D gene: .; CDR3 protein: CASSQEGRPLLNQPQHF; CDR3 DNA: TGCGCCAGCAGTCAAGAGGGGCGTCCCCTGCTCAATCAGCCCCAGCATTTT
clone size: .; V gene: TRBV18; J gene: TRBJ2-3; D gene: .; CDR3 protein: CASSSATDTQYF; CDR3 DNA: TGTGCCAGCTCCTCTGCCACAGATACGCAGTATTTT
clone size: once; V gene: TRBV9; J gene: TRBJ2-2; D gene: .; CDR3 protein: CASSPTFRSTNTGELFF; CDR3 DNA: TGTGCCAGCAGCCCCACGTTCAGGTCAACGAACACCGGGGAGCTGTTTTTT
clone size: .; V gene: TRBV7-3; J gene: TRBJ2-7; D gene: TRBD2; CDR3 protein: CASSPWGGLAGAGEQYF; CDR3 DNA: TGTGCCAGCAGCCCCTGGGGGGGGCTAGCGGGGGCCGGGGAGCAGTACTTC
clone size: .; V gene: TRBV5-4; J gene: TRBJ1-1; D gene: TRBD1; CDR3 protein: CASSHRTGSNTEAFF; CDR3 DNA: TGTGCCAGCAGCCACAGGACAGGTTCGAACACTGAAGCTTTCTTT
clone size: .; V gene: TRBV9; J gene: TRBJ2-2; D gene: .; CDR3 protein: CASSAQLSTGELFF; CDR3 DNA: TGTGCCAGCAGCGCTCAACTAAGCACCGGGGAGCTGTTTTTT
clone size: .; V gene: TRBV29-1; J gene: TRBJ2-3; D gene: TRBD2; CDR3 protein: CSGRGRVSTDTQYF; CDR3 DNA: TGCAGCGGCCGGGGGAGGGTGAGCACAGATACGCAGTATTTT
clone size: .; V gene: TRBV24-1; J gene: TRBJ2-7; D gene: .; CDR3 protein: CATSVGGNTYEQYF; CDR3 DNA: TGTGCCACCAGTGTAGGCGGGAATACCTACGAGCAGTACTTC
clone size: .; V gene: TRBV9; J gene: TRBJ1-1; D gene: .; CDR3 protein: CASSGRGGGTEAFF; CDR3 DNA: TGTGCCAGCAGCGGCAGGGGAGGGGGGACTGAAGCTTTCTTT
clone size: .; V gene: TRBV5-1; J gene: TRBJ2-7; D gene: .; CDR3 protein: CASSLVGPYEQYF; CDR3 DNA: TGCGCCAGCAGCTTGGTTGGCCCCTACGAGCAGTACTTC
clone size: .; V gene: TRBV7-2; J gene: TRBJ1-2; D gene: TRBD1; CDR3 protein: CASSPGTDYYGYTF; CDR3 DNA: TGTGCCAGCAGCCCCGGGACAGACTACTATGGCTACACCTTC
clone size: .; V gene: TRBV25-1; J gene: TRBJ2-1; D gene: .; CDR3 protein: CASSEYSSPKQFF; CDR3 DNA: TGTGCCAGCAGTGAATATAGCAGTCCGAAGCAGTTCTTC
clone size: once; V gene: TRBV5-5; J gene: TRBJ2-7; D gene: TRBD2; CDR3 protein: CASSIYSGGSSYEQYF; CDR3 DNA: TGTGCCAGCAGCATCTATAGCGGGGGGAGCTCCTACGAGCAGTACTTC
clone size: .; V gene: TRBV19; J gene: TRBJ2-2; D gene: .; CDR3 protein: CASSIVATGELFF; CDR3 DNA: TGTGCCAGTAGTATAGTCGCCACCGGGGAGCTGTTTTTT
clone size: .; V gene: TRBV7-6; J gene: TRBJ2-3; D gene: TRBD2; CDR3 protein: CASSLAHLAGDTDTQYF; CDR3 DNA: TGTGCCAGCAGCTTAGCGCATCTAGCGGGGGACACAGATACGCAGTATTTT
clone size: .; V gene: TRBV30; J gene: TRBJ2-2; D gene: TRBD2; CDR3 protein: CAWGGLANTGELFF; CDR3 DNA: TGTGCCTGGGGGGGACTAGCGAACACCGGGGAGCTGTTTTTT
clone size: .; V gene: TRBV9; J gene: TRBJ1-2; D gene: TRBD1; CDR3 protein: CASSAGQGNYGYTF; CDR3 DNA: TGTGCCAGCAGCGCCGGACAGGGGAACTATGGCTACACCTTC
clone size: few; V gene: TRBV11-2; J gene: TRBJ2-7; D gene: TRBD2; CDR3 protein: CASSPVRGGPYEQYF; CDR3 DNA: TGTGCCAGCAGCCCTGTGCGGGGGGGGCCCTACGAGCAGTACTTC
clone size: .; V gene: TRBV28; J gene: TRBJ2-1; D gene: .; CDR3 protein: CASSFGQGPPYNEQFF; CDR3 DNA: TGTGCCAGCAGTTTTGGGCAGGGGCCCCCCTACAATGAGCAGTTCTTC
clone size: .; V gene: TRBV3-1/TRBV3-2; J gene: TRBJ2-1; D gene: .; CDR3 protein: CASSPGRGWNEQFF; CDR3 DNA: TGTGCCAGCAGCCCCGGACGCGGATGGAATGAGCAGTTCTTC
clone size: .; V gene: TRBV19; J gene: TRBJ2-2; D gene: TRBD1; CDR3 protein: CASSIRTNRGAGELFF; CDR3 DNA: TGTGCCAGTAGTATCCGGACCAACAGGGGAGCCGGGGAGCTGTTTTTT
clone size: .; V gene: TRBV18; J gene: TRBJ2-5; D gene: .; CDR3 protein: CASSPPGGSPQETQYF; CDR3 DNA: TGTGCCAGCTCACCACCGGGCGGATCACCTCAAGAGACCCAGTACTTC
clone size: .; V gene: TRBV28; J gene: TRBJ1-1; D gene: TRBD1; CDR3 protein: CASSKGTVGTEAFF; CDR3 DNA: TGTGCCAGCAGTAAAGGGACAGTGGGCACTGAAGCTTTCTTT
clone size: .; V gene: TRBV28; J gene: TRBJ2-3; D gene: .; CDR3 protein: CASSLTGKATDTQYF; CDR3 DNA: TGTGCCAGCAGTTTAACAGGGAAGGCCACAGATACGCAGTATTTT
clone size: .; V gene: TRBV27; J gene: TRBJ1-1; D gene: TRBD1; CDR3 protein: CASSFDRGYEAFF; CDR3 DNA: TGTGCCAGCAGTTTCGACAGGGGATATGAAGCTTTCTTT
clone size: .; V gene: TRBV6-5; J gene: TRBJ2-1; D gene: TRBD1; CDR3 protein: CASTGTGRTYNEQFF; CDR3 DNA: TGTGCCAGCACCGGGACAGGGCGAACCTACAATGAGCAGTTCTTC
clone size: .; V gene: TRBV5-1; J gene: TRBJ2-5; D gene: TRBD1; CDR3 protein: CASSSGTGVETQYF; CDR3 DNA: TGCGCCAGCAGTTCTGGGACAGGGGTAGAGACCCAGTACTTC
clone size: .; V gene: TRBV7-2; J gene: TRBJ2-3; D gene: .; CDR3 protein: CASSPTQDTQYF; CDR3 DNA: TGTGCCAGCAGCCCCACGCAGGATACGCAGTATTTT
clone size: .; V gene: TRBV9; J gene: TRBJ1-1; D gene: .; CDR3 protein: CASSVVPGNTEAFF; CDR3 DNA: TGTGCCAGCAGCGTAGTCCCGGGGAACACTGAAGCTTTCTTT
clone size: .; V gene: TRBV5-1; J gene: TRBJ1-1; D gene: .; CDR3 protein: CASSYSRTGNAGTEAFF; CDR3 DNA: TGCGCCAGCAGCTATAGTCGTACAGGGAACGCGGGGACTGAAGCTTTCTTT
clone size: .; V gene: TRBV4-3; J gene: TRBJ1-5; D gene: .; CDR3 protein: CASSQDGQGNQPQHF; CDR3 DNA: TGCGCCAGCAGCCAAGATGGGCAGGGCAATCAGCCCCAGCATTTT
clone size: .; V gene: TRBV5-6; J gene: TRBJ1-2; D gene: .; CDR3 protein: CASSQGTAYGYTF; CDR3 DNA: TGTGCCAGCAGCCAAGGGACGGCCTATGGCTACACCTTC
clone size: .; V gene: TRBV5-1; J gene: TRBJ2-3; D gene: .; CDR3 protein: CASSLWGLTTDTQYF; CDR3 DNA: TGCGCCAGCAGCTTATGGGGGCTTACGACAGATACGCAGTATTTT
clone size: .; V gene: TRBV29-1; J gene: TRBJ1-2; D gene: .; CDR3 protein: CSVENRGAYGYTF; CDR3 DNA: TGCAGCGTTGAAAATCGGGGGGCCTATGGCTACACCTTC
clone size: .; V gene: TRBV6-5; J gene: TRBJ1-5; D gene: .; CDR3 protein: CAVLPPNQPQHF; CDR3 DNA: TGTGCCGTCCTTCCCCCTAATCAGCCCCAGCATTTT
clone size: .; V gene: TRBV5-5; J gene: TRBJ2-1; D gene: .; CDR3 protein: CASSHLGGAYNEQFF; CDR3 DNA: TGTGCCAGCAGCCATCTTGGGGGGGCATACAATGAGCAGTTCTTC